The clone carrying this T cell receptor (beta chain) was counted only a few times. What it binds is unknown. These data originate in a study of regulatory T cells in long-lasting Graves disease. Study observations and caveats: Newly diagnosed Graves' patients had higher TCR diversity than persistent ones.

According to the study, TCR beta libraries were built with iRepertoire HTBI primers and CDR3-region Arm-PCR. TCRdb recomputed calls from the multiplex PCR reads with MiXCR, one row per CDR3 protein. Among around 400,000 distinct CDR3 sequences, around 16% were seen once, and the ten largest hold over 20%. The time point denotes: newly diagnosed GD, antithyroid drugs for less than 3 months. With RNA extracted from PBMCs as input, the TCR library was made. Germline CDR1 is LGHNA and CDR2 is YSLEER. This CDR3 spans 17 amino acids. J gave up 6 bases and V 0 bases, and 10 bases lay outside the gene matches.

This receptor was taken from a female donor with Graves disease. This chain uses TRBV4-3 with TRBJ2-2; 7 bases fit TRBD2. The material was peripheral blood mononuclear cells (PBMCs), obtained at new diagnosis, from a patient treated with antithyroid drugs. The CDR3 coding sequence is TGCGCCAGCAGCCAAGATCCGGCGCGGGAGCTCGCCGGGGAGCTGTTTTTT. Translated, it gives CASSQDPARELAGELFF.